This T cell receptor (beta chain) was sequenced in a study of early T cells in non-severe SARS-CoV-2 infection. Study at large: Chains were unpaired, as sequencing was done on bulk RNA from unsorted whole blood. General study results and limits: Clonotype matching in VDJdb favored anti-spike CD8 responses and did not capture private and CD4 specificities.

This CDR3 is built from 14 residues. The trim removed 7 bases at V and 8 bases at J, leaving 13 bases unmatched. Germline CDR1 and CDR2: SQVTM and ANQGSEA. This clonotype was seen at least ten times. As yet, its antigen is unknown. Individual cDNA molecules carried attached unique molecular identifiers. From the 5' RACE reads, TCRdb called clonotypes with MiXCR, one entry per CDR3 protein. The repertoire holds approximately 69,000 distinct CDR3 sequences, with 11% as singletons. The sample here was whole blood, taken at baseline. The sequence derives from an adult who was a healthcare worker with PCR-confirmed SARS-CoV-2 infection or an uninfected control (not recorded which). This sequence joins TRBV29-1 and TRBJ1-4; TRBD1 agrees at 7 bases. DNA of the CDR3: TGCAGCGGCCGAGTCGGAGGGGGCGGCGAAAAACTGTTTTTT. This encodes CSGRVGGGGEKLFF.